This T cell receptor (beta chain) originates from a study of cytomegalovirus exposure and HLA in healthy donors. Study-wide background: Drawn from HLA-typed donors, around 85 million unique TCRs were held in an early data release.

This CDR3 has 11 amino acids. Germline assignment: CDR1 SGHRS and CDR2 YFSETQ. Trimming stripped 7 bases from V and 14 bases from J, with 18 bases between. Study-wide results and limits: Under in vitro conditions, three CMV-associated chains were confirmed as specific for CMV antigens. Some V segments (TRBV6-2 and TRBV6-3 among them) were excluded as indistinguishable. Apparent HLA restriction characterized most CMV-associated TCR beta chains in a later analysis.

The PCR employed 60 Vbeta primers together with 13 Jbeta primers. Only in-frame clones appear in the TCRdb table, and some are missing; sequencing was by immunoSEQ multiplex PCR. Among roughly 190,000 clones, approximately 11% were seen once, and the ten largest hold 7.8%. The table lists this clone with a few counts. Antigen specificity is unknown. Sequenced sample: PBMCs. This receptor was identified in a man aged 50 to 59 in good health and CMV-seropositive. The genes are TRBV5-1 and TRBJ1-2; weak D call: TRBD1 (5 bases). CDR3 sequence (DNA): TGCGCCAGCGGGGAAGGGGATCGTTGGACCTTC. Translation gives CASGEGDRWTF.